Shown below are 12 T cell receptor beta chains from a single sample sequenced in a study of blood T cell repertoires in COVID-19 (dated by TCRdb to between 2020 and 2021). Library method: the immunoSEQ multiplex PCR assay. TCRdb obtained this table from immuneACCESS and retained in-frame rearrangements with V and J assigned. These tables miss some clones; where compared with another copy, unresolved V genes account for less than half of the shortfall, and the remainder is unexplained. Here the sample has over 85,000 clones; 70% to 90% occur a single time. Around 4% of the sample comes from the top ten. The sequencing sample was made of peripheral blood. These TCRs come from a human donor with COVID-19, enrolled during active disease. The donor label of this sample is uncertain.

The chain carries TRBV3-1 (or the pseudogene TRBV3-2) and TRBJ2-1; 8 bases line up with TRBD2. With 3 bases clipped from V and 8 bases from J, the junction kept 6 bases outside the gene matches. CDR1 and CDR2 (germline): LGHDT, YNNKEL (reference sequence). This CDR3 contains 14 residues. The DNA for the CDR3 is TGTGCCAGCAGCCAGGGACTAGGGGACGATGAGCAGTTCTTC. It codes for CASSQGLGDDEQFF.

This sequence joins TRBV4-1 and TRBJ2-1; D not certain. V was cut by 3 bases and J by 4 bases, with 7 bases left in between. Germline CDR1 MGHRA, CDR2 YSYEKL. This CDR3 has 13 amino acids. The CDR3 region is CASSQPTYNEQFF. In DNA form, the CDR3 reads TGCGCCAGCAGCCAGCCGACTTACAATGAGCAGTTCTTC.

V is TRBV28 and J is TRBJ1-2; the D gene is possibly TRBD1 (6 bases). The CDR3 sequence is 15 residues long. V was trimmed by 2 bases and J by 4 bases, leaving 14 bases between them. CDR1 is MDHEN and CDR2 is SYDVKM in the germline V gene. CDR3 sequence (DNA): TGTGCCAGCAGTTTAGCCCCAGGGGTCGGCTATGGCTACACCTTC. Amino acids: CASSLAPGVGYGYTF.

The genes are TRBV2 and TRBJ2-3; TRBD1 matches at 7 bases. The J segment lost 0 bases and the V segment lost 6 bases, leaving 3 bases of the junction unmatched. The germline V gene encodes CDR1 SNHLY and CDR2 FYNNEI. This CDR3 is 14 amino acids long. CDR3 sequence: CASSRGQSTDTQYF. Written as DNA, the CDR3 is TGTGCCAGCAGCCGGGGACAGAGCACAGATACGCAGTATTTT.

V gene TRBV18 combines with J gene TRBJ2-3, with D perhaps matching TRBD1 (6 bases). The V gene's germline CDR1 is KGHSH and CDR2 LQKENI. The CDR3 has 14 residues. The germline V and J ends were trimmed by 8 bases and 2 bases, with 14 bases remaining between them. Here the CDR3 reads CASTLTGNTDTQYF. As DNA, the CDR3 is TGTGCCAGCACACTGACAGGAAACACAGATACGCAGTATTTT.

The J gene is TRBJ1-1, the V gene TRBV3-1 (or the pseudogene TRBV3-2); no reliable D call. Germline values: CDR1 LGHDT, CDR2 YNNKEL (reference sequence). The CDR3 covers 14 residues. Deletions cut 4 bases from V and 1 base from J, with 10 bases between. This CDR3 is CASSLQTPNTEAFF. The CDR3 DNA sequence: TGTGCCAGCAGCCTCCAGACACCGAACACTGAAGCTTTCTTT.

This chain connects TRBV30 to TRBJ2-5, with a tentative D call TRBD2 (6 bases). The CDR3 is 13 amino acids. Trimming took off 6 bases at V and 2 bases at J, with 13 bases between the two ends. Germline values: CDR1 GTSNPN, CDR2 SVGIG (reference sequence). CDR3 nucleotide sequence: TGTGCCTGCGCACCGGGGAGGCAAGAGACCCAGTACTTC. This encodes CACAPGRQETQYF.

The chain uses TRBV18 and TRBJ2-1, with 11 bases lining up with TRBD1. The CDR3 runs 15 residues. V gave up 2 bases and J gave up 7 bases; unmatched junction bases: 4. The germline V gene encodes CDR1 KGHSH and CDR2 LQKENI. CDR3 region: CASSPSGQGANEQFF. CDR3 nucleotide sequence: TGTGCCAGCTCACCAAGTGGACAGGGGGCGAATGAGCAGTTCTTC.

The chain combines TRBV7-6 with TRBJ2-7; a possible D gene is TRBD2 (6 bases). Between the trimmed V and J ends, which lost 1 base and 0 bases, there was a span of 7 bases. The CDR3 loop spans 14 amino acids. Looked up from germline, CDR1 is SGHVS and CDR2 is FNYEAQ. CDR3 nucleotides: TGTGCCAGCAGCTTAGGGGGGGTCTCCTACGAGCAGTACTTC. This encodes CASSLGGVSYEQYF. The whole variable domain, remainder taken from reference TRBV7-6 and TRBJ2-7, is GAGVSQSPRYKVTKRGQDVALRCDPISGHVSLYWYRQALGQGPEFLTYFNYEAQQDKSGLPNDRFSAERPEGSISTLTIQRTEQRDSAMYRCASSLGGVSYEQYFGPGTRLTVT.

The chain recombines TRBV2 with TRBJ1-2; 9 bases are shared with TRBD1. V gave up 7 bases and J gave up 3 bases; unmatched junction bases: 6. The germline gives CDR1 SNHLY, CDR2 FYNNEI. The CDR3 runs to 14 residues. The CDR3 nucleotides are TGTGCCAGCACGCGGGACAGGGTCGACTATGGCTACACCTTC. This codes for CASTRDRVDYGYTF.

This sequence joins TRBV6-5 and TRBJ1-1, with no clear D. Trimming removed 1 base at V and 3 bases at J, with 6 bases between. Germline lookup yields CDR1 MNHEY and CDR2 SVGAGI. This CDR3 spans 13 amino acids. CDR3 nucleotides: TGTGCCAGCAGTTACTTAGATCACACTGAAGCTTTCTTT. Amino acids: CASSYLDHTEAFF.

The chain recombines TRBV5-1 with TRBJ1-2; 7 positions match TRBD1. The germline V gene has CDR1 SGHRS and CDR2 YFSETQ. The CDR3 is 15 residues long. The J segment lost 4 bases and the V segment lost 4 bases, leaving 10 bases of the junction unmatched. The DNA of the CDR3 is TGCGCCAGCAGCCTTGGACAGGTTACCACCTATGGCTACACCTTC. Translation gives CASSLGQVTTYGYTF.